This T cell receptor (beta chain) was sequenced for a study of Ad26.COV2.S vaccination and SARS-CoV-2 variants. Study at large: The study gave Ad26.COV2.S intramuscularly, once or twice 56 days apart. Study-level points and caveats: From the TCR breadth and depth analyses, total T cell responses may have been underestimated.

Documented treatment: around 19 received Ad26.COV2.S at low or high dose, single or two shots; 5 received placebo; per-sample allocation not given. At day 63 after the first vaccine or placebo injection, samples were drawn. The study used a vaccine consisting of an Ad26 vector that expressed Wuhan-strain SARS-CoV-2 spike. Comment on this clone: Antigen unknown.

TCRdb's copy holds only in-frame clones and misses some; the assay was immunoSEQ multiplex PCR. The sample consists of 400,000 to 450,000 clones, about 92% of them appearing once. This CDR3 has 14 amino acids. Germline V gene lookup returns CDR1 LGHNT and CDR2 FRNRAP. V dropped 7 bases and J dropped 7; count of bases not matched to a gene: 12. This material consisted of peripheral blood, taken in a trial of Ad26.COV2.S vaccine versus placebo. The chain recombines TRBV12-5 with TRBJ2-5, with 7 bases identical to TRBD1. The clonotype originates from a person between 18 and 65 years old who received the Ad26.COV2.S COVID-19 vaccine or a placebo. The CDR3 here is CASANSGTVGTQYF. In nucleotides, the CDR3 is TGTGCTAGTGCCAACTCCGGGACAGTTGGGACCCAGTACTTC.